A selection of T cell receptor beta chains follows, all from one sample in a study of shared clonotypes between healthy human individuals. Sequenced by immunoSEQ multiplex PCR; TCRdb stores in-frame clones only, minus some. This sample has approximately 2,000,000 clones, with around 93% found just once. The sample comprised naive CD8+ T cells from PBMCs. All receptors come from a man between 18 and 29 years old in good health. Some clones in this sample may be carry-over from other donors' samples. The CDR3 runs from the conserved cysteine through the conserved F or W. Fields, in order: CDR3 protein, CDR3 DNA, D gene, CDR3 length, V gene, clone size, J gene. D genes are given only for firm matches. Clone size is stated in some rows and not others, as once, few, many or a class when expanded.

CDR3aa: CASSSLRDRHEQYF; CDR3nt: TGTGCCAGCAGCTCGTTAAGGGACAGGCACGAGCAGTACTTC; d_gene: TRBD1; len: 14; v_gene: TRBV13; abundance: NA; j_gene: TRBJ2-7
CDR3aa: CASSFNAALGLHTEAFF; CDR3nt: TGTGCCAGCAGTTTTAATGCCGCATTAGGTTTGCACACTGAAGCTTTCTTT; d_gene: NA; len: 17; v_gene: TRBV27; abundance: NA; j_gene: TRBJ1-1
CDR3aa: CATSRDVRRQGWNSSYEQYF; CDR3nt: TGTGCCACCAGCAGAGATGTCAGAAGGCAGGGGTGGAACAGCTCCTACGAGCAGTACTTC; d_gene: NA; len: 20; v_gene: TRBV15; abundance: NA; j_gene: TRBJ2-7
CDR3aa: CASSLDRGSGNTIYF; CDR3nt: TGTGCCAGCAGCTTGGACCGAGGCTCTGGAAACACCATATATTTT; d_gene: NA; len: 15; v_gene: TRBV5-4; abundance: once; j_gene: TRBJ1-3
CDR3aa: CASSLEARVNRNEQYF; CDR3nt: TGCGCCAGCAGCTTGGAAGCCAGGGTCAACCGCAACGAGCAGTACTTC; d_gene: NA; len: 16; v_gene: TRBV5-1; abundance: NA; j_gene: TRBJ2-7
CDR3aa: CASSELGGTWEQFF; CDR3nt: TGTGCCAGCAGTGAATTAGGGGGGACTTGGGAGCAGTTCTTC; d_gene: NA; len: 14; v_gene: TRBV2; abundance: NA; j_gene: TRBJ2-1
CDR3aa: CASGWDTDTQYF; CDR3nt: TGTGCTAGTGGATGGGACACAGATACGCAGTATTTT; d_gene: NA; len: 12; v_gene: TRBV12-5; abundance: NA; j_gene: TRBJ2-3
CDR3aa: CSVVGYGGELFF; CDR3nt: TGCAGCGTTGTCGGGTACGGCGGGGAGCTGTTTTTT; d_gene: NA; len: 12; v_gene: TRBV29-1; abundance: NA; j_gene: TRBJ2-2
CDR3aa: CASSYLNPGVEKLFF; CDR3nt: TGTGCCAGCAGTTACTTAAATCCAGGGGTTGAAAAACTGTTTTTT; d_gene: NA; len: 15; v_gene: TRBV6-5; abundance: NA; j_gene: TRBJ1-4
CDR3aa: CASGPSVNQPQHF; CDR3nt: TGTGCCAGCGGACCCTCCGTGAATCAGCCCCAGCATTTT; d_gene: NA; len: 13; v_gene: TRBV27; abundance: NA; j_gene: TRBJ1-5
CDR3aa: CASSLSGGSYGRNEQFF; CDR3nt: TGCGCCAGCAGCTTGTCCGGCGGGAGTTACGGTCGCAATGAGCAGTTCTTC; d_gene: TRBD2; len: 17; v_gene: TRBV5-1; abundance: NA; j_gene: TRBJ2-1
CDR3aa: CASSSPGQGLGYTF; CDR3nt: TGTGCCAGCTCATCTCCGGGACAGGGGCTTGGCTACACCTTC; d_gene: TRBD1; len: 14; v_gene: TRBV18; abundance: NA; j_gene: TRBJ1-2
CDR3aa: CATHWTSLTYYEQYF; CDR3nt: TGTGCCACCCATTGGACTAGCCTGACTTACTACGAGCAGTACTTC; d_gene: TRBD2; len: 15; v_gene: TRBV2; abundance: NA; j_gene: TRBJ2-7
CDR3aa: CSVEDPGEGNEQYF; CDR3nt: TGCAGCGTTGAAGATCCGGGCGAGGGAAACGAGCAGTACTTC; d_gene: NA; len: 14; v_gene: TRBV29-1; abundance: NA; j_gene: TRBJ2-7
CDR3aa: CASSSSAGYEQYF; CDR3nt: TGTGCCAGCAGCTCTAGCGCGGGCTACGAGCAGTACTTC; d_gene: NA; len: 13; v_gene: TRBV7-2; abundance: NA; j_gene: TRBJ2-7
CDR3aa: CATAPSSGRGSKPEQFF; CDR3nt: TGTGCCACAGCACCCTCCTCCGGGCGCGGGAGTAAGCCTGAGCAGTTCTTC; d_gene: TRBD2; len: 17; v_gene: TRBV7-6; abundance: NA; j_gene: TRBJ2-1
CDR3aa: CASSGQTNTGELFF; CDR3nt: TGTGCCAGCAGCGGACAGACGAACACCGGGGAGCTGTTTTTT; d_gene: NA; len: 14; v_gene: TRBV9; abundance: NA; j_gene: TRBJ2-2
CDR3aa: CSGEPGGPSGNTIYF; CDR3nt: TGCAGCGGTGAGCCAGGGGGCCCCTCTGGAAACACCATATATTTT; d_gene: TRBD1; len: 15; v_gene: TRBV29-1; abundance: once; j_gene: TRBJ1-3
CDR3aa: CASGATGPYNEQFF; CDR3nt: TGCGCCAGCGGAGCGACAGGGCCCTACAATGAGCAGTTCTTC; d_gene: TRBD1; len: 14; v_gene: TRBV23-1; abundance: few; j_gene: TRBJ2-1
CDR3aa: CASSPGLEAYSGANVLTF; CDR3nt: TGTGCCAGCTCACCAGGACTGGAAGCCTACTCTGGGGCCAACGTCCTGACTTTC; d_gene: NA; len: 18; v_gene: TRBV18; abundance: NA; j_gene: TRBJ2-6
CDR3aa: CASSLGIALSPNTEAFF; CDR3nt: TGTGCCAGCAGTTTAGGGATCGCTCTGAGCCCAAACACTGAAGCTTTCTTT; d_gene: NA; len: 17; v_gene: TRBV28; abundance: NA; j_gene: TRBJ1-1
CDR3aa: CASSLSFGTGKGEQYF; CDR3nt: TGTGCCAGCAGTTTAAGCTTCGGAACAGGGAAGGGCGAGCAGTACTTC; d_gene: NA; len: 16; v_gene: TRBV27; abundance: NA; j_gene: TRBJ2-7
CDR3aa: CASSPTRVAGANTGELFF; CDR3nt: TGTGCCAGCAGTCCCACCCGGGTAGCGGGAGCCAACACCGGGGAGCTGTTTTTT; d_gene: TRBD2; len: 18; v_gene: TRBV27; abundance: NA; j_gene: TRBJ2-2
CDR3aa: CASSLGAGTYNEQFF; CDR3nt: TGTGCCAGCAGCTTAGGTGCGGGAACCTACAATGAGCAGTTCTTC; d_gene: NA; len: 15; v_gene: TRBV13; abundance: NA; j_gene: TRBJ2-1
CDR3aa: CASSIWAGGTEAFF; CDR3nt: TGTGCCAGTAGTATTTGGGCAGGGGGCACTGAAGCTTTCTTT; d_gene: TRBD1; len: 14; v_gene: TRBV19; abundance: NA; j_gene: TRBJ1-1
CDR3aa: CASSPLNTEAFF; CDR3nt: TGTGCCAGCAGTCCCCTAAACACTGAAGCTTTCTTT; d_gene: NA; len: 12; v_gene: TRBV2; abundance: NA; j_gene: TRBJ1-1
CDR3aa: CASSQSGEVNEQFF; CDR3nt: TGTGCCAGCAGCCAATCGGGAGAAGTAAATGAGCAGTTCTTC; d_gene: NA; len: 14; v_gene: TRBV14; abundance: NA; j_gene: TRBJ2-1
CDR3aa: CASSQGRGGPNTEAFF; CDR3nt: TGTGCCAGCAGCCAAGGACGAGGGGGCCCGAACACTGAAGCTTTCTTT; d_gene: TRBD1; len: 16; v_gene: TRBV14; abundance: NA; j_gene: TRBJ1-1
CDR3aa: CASRDDRGRENIQYF; CDR3nt: TGTGCCAGCAGGGATGACAGGGGGCGGGAGAACATTCAGTACTTC; d_gene: TRBD1; len: 15; v_gene: TRBV27; abundance: NA; j_gene: TRBJ2-4
CDR3aa: CASSESRGLDGYTF; CDR3nt: TGCGCCAGCAGTGAGTCGAGGGGGTTGGATGGCTACACCTTC; d_gene: NA; len: 14; v_gene: TRBV10-1; abundance: once; j_gene: TRBJ1-2
CDR3aa: CASSYSLGPQETQYF; CDR3nt: TGTGCCAGCAGTTACTCGCTAGGGCCCCAAGAGACCCAGTACTTC; d_gene: NA; len: 15; v_gene: TRBV6-6; abundance: NA; j_gene: TRBJ2-5
CDR3aa: CASSRLGGDSYEQYF; CDR3nt: TGTGCCAGCAGCCGACTAGGGGGGGATTCCTACGAGCAGTACTTC; d_gene: NA; len: 15; v_gene: TRBV27; abundance: once; j_gene: TRBJ2-7
CDR3aa: CASSPSPIAGASEQYF; CDR3nt: TGTGCCAGCAGCCCTTCCCCCATAGCGGGAGCCAGCGAGCAGTACTTC; d_gene: TRBD2; len: 16; v_gene: TRBV14; abundance: NA; j_gene: TRBJ2-7
CDR3aa: CASSPLRTGGAYEQYF; CDR3nt: TGTGCCAGCAGTCCGCTGAGGACAGGGGGCGCGTACGAGCAGTACTTC; d_gene: TRBD1; len: 16; v_gene: TRBV27; abundance: NA; j_gene: TRBJ2-7
CDR3aa: CASSIGDTNTEAFF; CDR3nt: TGTGCCAGTAGTATCGGAGATACCAACACTGAAGCTTTCTTT; d_gene: NA; len: 14; v_gene: TRBV19; abundance: NA; j_gene: TRBJ1-1
CDR3aa: CASSLEATGTPTDTQYF; CDR3nt: TGTGCCAGCAGCTTAGAGGCCACCGGGACCCCCACAGATACGCAGTATTTT; d_gene: NA; len: 17; v_gene: TRBV7-6; abundance: NA; j_gene: TRBJ2-3
CDR3aa: CASSPEDRADGYTF; CDR3nt: TGTGCCAGCAGCCCAGAGGACCGGGCGGATGGCTACACCTTC; d_gene: NA; len: 14; v_gene: TRBV13; abundance: NA; j_gene: TRBJ1-2
CDR3aa: CAISESKAAINYGYTF; CDR3nt: TGTGCCATCAGTGAGTCGAAGGCAGCTATCAACTATGGCTACACCTTC; d_gene: NA; len: 16; v_gene: TRBV10-3; abundance: NA; j_gene: TRBJ1-2
CDR3aa: CASSHRDRLGETQYF; CDR3nt: TGTGCCAGCAGCCACCGGGACAGGTTGGGGGAGACCCAGTACTTC; d_gene: TRBD1; len: 15; v_gene: TRBV11-2; abundance: NA; j_gene: TRBJ2-5
CDR3aa: CASGRGNTEAFF; CDR3nt: TGTGCTAGTGGACGGGGGAACACTGAAGCTTTCTTT; d_gene: NA; len: 12; v_gene: TRBV12-5; abundance: few; j_gene: TRBJ1-1
CDR3aa: CASSPPNPGEQFF; CDR3nt: TGTGCCAGCAGCCCCCCAAATCCGGGTGAGCAGTTCTTC; d_gene: NA; len: 13; v_gene: TRBV9; abundance: NA; j_gene: TRBJ2-1